This is a list of T cell receptor beta chains from one sample in a study of blood T cell repertoires in COVID-19. The table came from immunoSEQ multiplex PCR; TCRdb's copy has only in-frame clones and leaves some out. The sample lists just over 650,000 clones, 90% occurring once. Specimen: peripheral blood. Receptors were obtained from a woman aged 18-35 years with acute or convalescent COVID-19. Each CDR3 is given with its conserved first and last residue. The order of the fields is CDR3 DNA, CDR3 protein, J gene, V gene, clone size, D gene. A D gene is named only where the DNA matches it firmly. A row's size may be missing; if present it is once, few, many or a size class.

DNA: TGTGCCACCAGTGATCCGACAGGAAGTGCAGCAGATACGCAGTATTTT
CDR3: CATSDPTGSAADTQYF
J: TRBJ2-3
V: TRBV24-1
size: -
D: -

DNA: TGTGCCAGCAGTAGAGGAGGTGAAGCTTTCTTT
CDR3: CASSRGGEAFF
J: TRBJ1-1
V: TRBV12-3/TRBV12-4
size: -
D: -

DNA: TGTGCCAGCAGTCCCGGGACAGGGGCCTACGAGCAGTACTTC
CDR3: CASSPGTGAYEQYF
J: TRBJ2-7
V: TRBV4-2
size: -
D: TRBD1

DNA: TGTGCCAGCAGCTTGTCCCGACGGACAGGGAACTATGGCTACACCTTC
CDR3: CASSLSRRTGNYGYTF
J: TRBJ1-2
V: TRBV7-9
size: -
D: TRBD1

DNA: TGTGCCAGCAGCATACCAGGGGGTAGGGCCTCTGGAAACACCATATATTTT
CDR3: CASSIPGGRASGNTIYF
J: TRBJ1-3
V: TRBV3-1/TRBV3-2
size: -
D: TRBD1

DNA: TGTGCCAGCAGTTACGGGACATCGTCAGGCTACACCTTC
CDR3: CASSYGTSSGYTF
J: TRBJ1-2
V: TRBV6-5
size: -
D: -

DNA: TGCGCCAGCAGCCCACGGAGGGGCTCCCAAGAGACCCAGTACTTC
CDR3: CASSPRRGSQETQYF
J: TRBJ2-5
V: TRBV5-1
size: -
D: -

DNA: TGCGCCAGCAGCCACAAGCGGGGGGGCGAGTTCTATGAGCAGTTCTTC
CDR3: CASSHKRGGEFYEQFF
J: TRBJ2-1
V: TRBV4-1
size: -
D: TRBD2

DNA: TGTGCCAGCAGCCCAATAGTTTACGGGGGTTGGGACTATGGCTACACCTTC
CDR3: CASSPIVYGGWDYGYTF
J: TRBJ1-2
V: TRBV7-9
size: -
D: -

DNA: TGTGCTAGTGGTTTGTACTCGAACTATGGCTACACCTTC
CDR3: CASGLYSNYGYTF
J: TRBJ1-2
V: TRBV12-5
size: once
D: -

DNA: TGTGCCAGCGGGACAGGGGGCTCTGGAAACACCATATATTTT
CDR3: CASGTGGSGNTIYF
J: TRBJ1-3
V: TRBV4-2
size: -
D: TRBD1

DNA: TGTGCTAGTGGTTCCAGGAGGAATGAAGCTTTCTTT
CDR3: CASGSRRNEAFF
J: TRBJ1-1
V: TRBV12-5
size: -
D: -

DNA: TGTGCCAGCAGTTTACAGGGGGAGACCCAGTACTTC
CDR3: CASSLQGETQYF
J: TRBJ2-5
V: TRBV28
size: -
D: -

DNA: TGTGCCAGCAGAATTGGCGGGGAAGGATATGGCTACACCTTC
CDR3: CASRIGGEGYGYTF
J: TRBJ1-2
V: TRBV5-6
size: -
D: -

DNA: TGTGCCAGTAGTGCGGCGATTACTAACTATGGCTACACCTTC
CDR3: CASSAAITNYGYTF
J: TRBJ1-2
V: TRBV19
size: -
D: -

DNA: TGTGCCAGCAGTCGGACAGGGGACACACGGGATACGCAGTATTTT
CDR3: CASSRTGDTRDTQYF
J: TRBJ2-3
V: TRBV5-5
size: -
D: TRBD1

DNA: TGTGCCAGTAGTACGCGACAGGGAATGACTAGCACAGATACGCAGTATTTT
CDR3: CASSTRQGMTSTDTQYF
J: TRBJ2-3
V: TRBV19
size: -
D: TRBD1

DNA: TGTGCCAGCAGTTTACCCCGACAGGGTTATAATTCACCCCTCCACTTT
CDR3: CASSLPRQGYNSPLHF
J: TRBJ1-6
V: TRBV28
size: -
D: TRBD1

DNA: TGTGCCAGCACCCCGGGGACAGGACAAAACTATGGCTACACCTTC
CDR3: CASTPGTGQNYGYTF
J: TRBJ1-2
V: TRBV27
size: -
D: TRBD1

DNA: TGCGCCAGCAGCCAATTACAGGGATACACTGAAGCTTTCTTT
CDR3: CASSQLQGYTEAFF
J: TRBJ1-1
V: TRBV4-1
size: -
D: -

DNA: TGTGCCAGCAGCTTAGCGCGGGGGGGTGGAGAGCCCCAGCATTTT
CDR3: CASSLARGGGEPQHF
J: TRBJ1-5
V: TRBV7-8
size: -
D: -

DNA: TGCGCCAGCAGCCTACTTCCACCGGGAGCTAGCACAGATACGCAGTATTTT
CDR3: CASSLLPPGASTDTQYF
J: TRBJ2-3
V: TRBV5-1
size: once
D: -

DNA: TGTGCCAGCAGTGAAGCTTGGCAGTGGGGCCTTAATGAAAAACTGTTTTTT
CDR3: CASSEAWQWGLNEKLFF
J: TRBJ1-4
V: TRBV6-1
size: few
D: -

DNA: TGCGCCAGCAGCCAATACCCTGGACAGGGAAGTACAGATACGCAGTATTTT
CDR3: CASSQYPGQGSTDTQYF
J: TRBJ2-3
V: TRBV4-1
size: -
D: TRBD1

DNA: TGTGCCAGCACCTCGGGGGTGGGCGCTTTCTTT
CDR3: CASTSGVGAFF
J: TRBJ1-1
V: TRBV6-6
size: -
D: -

DNA: TGTGCCAGCAGCTTTACAGGGGCCGAGCAGTACTTC
CDR3: CASSFTGAEQYF
J: TRBJ2-7
V: TRBV2
size: -
D: TRBD1

DNA: TGTGCCACCCTAGTAAGCTCTGGAAACACCATATATTTT
CDR3: CATLVSSGNTIYF
J: TRBJ1-3
V: TRBV6-6
size: -
D: -

DNA: TGTGCCAGCAGCCCTAGGGGGCTTGGCTACACCTTC
CDR3: CASSPRGLGYTF
J: TRBJ1-2
V: TRBV3-1/TRBV3-2
size: -
D: TRBD1

DNA: TGTGCCTGGAGTAAGAGCTCCGAAAAACTGTTTTTT
CDR3: CAWSKSSEKLFF
J: TRBJ1-4
V: TRBV30
size: -
D: -